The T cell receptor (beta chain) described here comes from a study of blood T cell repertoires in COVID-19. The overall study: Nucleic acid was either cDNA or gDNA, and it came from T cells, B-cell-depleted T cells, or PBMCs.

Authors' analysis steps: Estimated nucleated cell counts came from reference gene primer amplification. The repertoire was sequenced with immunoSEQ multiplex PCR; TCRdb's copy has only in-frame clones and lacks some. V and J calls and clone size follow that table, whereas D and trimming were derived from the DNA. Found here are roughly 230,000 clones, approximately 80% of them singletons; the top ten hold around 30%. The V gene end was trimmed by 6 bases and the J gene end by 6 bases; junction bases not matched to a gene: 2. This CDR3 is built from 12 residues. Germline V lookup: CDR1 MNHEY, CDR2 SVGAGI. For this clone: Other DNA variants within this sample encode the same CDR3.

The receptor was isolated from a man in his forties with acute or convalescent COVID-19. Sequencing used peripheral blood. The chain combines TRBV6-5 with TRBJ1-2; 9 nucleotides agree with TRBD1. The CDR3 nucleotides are TGTGCCAGCAGCAGGACAGGGGATGGCTACACCTTC. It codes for CASSRTGDGYTF.